This record concerns one T cell receptor (beta chain) sequence. The data were obtained in a study of OX40 agonist ivuxolimab in advanced cancers. Here immunoSEQ multiplex PCR was the method, and the copy in TCRdb shows in-frame clones only, minus some. The data hold more than 45,000 clones, with roughly 80% observed a single time. The V gene's germline CDR1 is SEHNR and CDR2 FQNEAQ (reference sequence). Trimming cost V 5 bases and J 4 bases; bases outside gene matches: 6. This CDR3 has 16 residues. This chain links TRBV7-9 with TRBJ1-6; 9 bases are shared with TRBD1. The material sequenced was CD4+ or CD8+ T cells sorted from blood, taken in a trial of the OX40 agonist ivuxolimab. This TCR was sampled from an adult with an advanced solid tumor such as melanoma, head and neck, liver or kidney cancer. CDR3 amino acids: CASSQSGTGYNSPLHF. In nucleotides, the CDR3 is TGTGCCAGCAGCCAATCCGGGACAGGGTATAATTCACCCCTCCACTTT.